This T cell receptor beta chain was sequenced in a study of blood T cell repertoires in COVID-19. On the study more broadly: Nucleic acid was either cDNA or gDNA, and it came from T cells, B-cell-depleted T cells, or PBMCs.

Method: immunoSEQ multiplex PCR; TCRdb's copy keeps in-frame clones and lacks some. The table lists fewer than 350,000 clones, 75% to 95% of them singletons. Patients at the Seattle site were enrolled during active infection and followed longitudinally. Trimming removed 6 bases from V and 8 bases from J; junction bases left unmatched: 5. This CDR3 has 13 residues. Germline CDR1 SNHLY, CDR2 FYNNEI. The rearrangement joins TRBV2 to TRBJ2-1, with 9 bases lining up with TRBD2. Source material: peripheral blood. This clonotype was sampled from a woman in her twenties or thirties with COVID-19, enrolled during active disease. The CDR3 nucleotides read TGTGCCAGCAGACGGCGGGAGGGCGATGAGCAGTTCTTC. This translates into CASRRREGDEQFF.